This T cell receptor beta chain emerged from a study of cytomegalovirus exposure and HLA in healthy donors. Study in general: The 95 to 150 validation repertoires were produced on the same platform as the 550 to 750 repertoires of the first cohort. This was reported in a later analysis.

Method: immunoSEQ multiplex PCR; TCRdb's copy keeps in-frame clones and lacks some. Found here are 70,000 to 85,000 clones, 94% of them singletons; the top ten hold 1.5% to 2%. Germline values: CDR1 SGDLS, CDR2 YYNGEE. Trimming removed 4 bases at V and 6 bases at J, with 11 bases between. The CDR3 is made up of 12 amino acids. Sequencing used PBMCs. The TCR sequence derives from a woman younger than 35 in good health and CMV-seropositive. The chain uses TRBV9 and TRBJ2-7, with a possible D match to TRBD2 (6 bases). This chain's CDR3 is CASSTSGGEQYF. CDR3 bases: TGTGCCAGCAGCACTTCCGGGGGCGAGCAGTACTTC.